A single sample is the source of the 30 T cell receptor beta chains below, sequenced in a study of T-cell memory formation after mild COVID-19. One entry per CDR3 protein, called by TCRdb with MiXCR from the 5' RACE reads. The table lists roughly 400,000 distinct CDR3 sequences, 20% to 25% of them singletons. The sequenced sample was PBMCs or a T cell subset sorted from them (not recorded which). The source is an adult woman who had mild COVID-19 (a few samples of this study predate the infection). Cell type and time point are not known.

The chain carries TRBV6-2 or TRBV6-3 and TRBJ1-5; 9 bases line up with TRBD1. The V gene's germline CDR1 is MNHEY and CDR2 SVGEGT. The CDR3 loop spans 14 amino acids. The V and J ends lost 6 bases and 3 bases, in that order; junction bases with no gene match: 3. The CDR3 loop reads CASRWTGDNQPQHF. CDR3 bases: TGTGCCAGCAGGTGGACAGGGGACAATCAGCCCCAGCATTTT.

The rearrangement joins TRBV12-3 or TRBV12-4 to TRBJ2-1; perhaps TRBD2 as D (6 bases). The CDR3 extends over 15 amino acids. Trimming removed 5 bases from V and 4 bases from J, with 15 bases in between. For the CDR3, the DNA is TGTGCCAGCAGTGACGCGGCTAGCGAATACAATGAGCAGTTCTTC. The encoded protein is CASSDAASEYNEQFF.

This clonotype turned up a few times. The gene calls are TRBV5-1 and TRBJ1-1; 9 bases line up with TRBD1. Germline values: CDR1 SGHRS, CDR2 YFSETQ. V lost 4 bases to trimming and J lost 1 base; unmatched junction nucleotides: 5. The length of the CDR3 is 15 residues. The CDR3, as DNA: TGCGCCAGCAGCACCGGACAGGGGCCGAACACTGAAGCTTTCTTT. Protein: CASSTGQGPNTEAFF.

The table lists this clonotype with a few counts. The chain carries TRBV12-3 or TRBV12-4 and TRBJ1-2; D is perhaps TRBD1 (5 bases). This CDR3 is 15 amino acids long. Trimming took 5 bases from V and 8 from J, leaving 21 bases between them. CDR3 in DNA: TGTGCCAGCAGTGCCGCCCTTGAGGGCCGGGGGGGCTACACCTTC. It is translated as CASSAALEGRGGYTF.

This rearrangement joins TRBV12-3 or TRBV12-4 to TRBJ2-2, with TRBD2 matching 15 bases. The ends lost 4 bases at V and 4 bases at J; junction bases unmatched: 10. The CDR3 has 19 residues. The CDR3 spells CASSSGLAGGGRGTGELFF. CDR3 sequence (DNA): TGTGCCAGCAGTTCGGGACTAGCGGGAGGAGGACGGGGCACCGGGGAGCTGTTTTTT.

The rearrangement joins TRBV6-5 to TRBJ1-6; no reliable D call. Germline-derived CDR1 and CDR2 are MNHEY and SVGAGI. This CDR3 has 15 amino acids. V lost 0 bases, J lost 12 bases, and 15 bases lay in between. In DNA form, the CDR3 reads TGTGCCAGCAGTTACTCGCGGGCTGTGAAGGAACCCCTCCACTTT. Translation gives CASSYSRAVKEPLHF.

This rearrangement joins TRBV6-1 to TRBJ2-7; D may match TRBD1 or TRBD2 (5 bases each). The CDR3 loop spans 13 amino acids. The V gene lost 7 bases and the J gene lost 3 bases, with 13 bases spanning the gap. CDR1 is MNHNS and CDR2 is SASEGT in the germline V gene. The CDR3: CASKDGTGYEQYF. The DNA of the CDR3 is TGTGCCAGCAAGGACGGGACGGGCTACGAGCAGTACTTC.

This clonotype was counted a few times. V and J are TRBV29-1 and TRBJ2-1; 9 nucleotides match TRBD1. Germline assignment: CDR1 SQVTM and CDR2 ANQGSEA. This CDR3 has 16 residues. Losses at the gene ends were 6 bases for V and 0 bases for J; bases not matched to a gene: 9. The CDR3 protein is CSVPRQTGGSYNEQFF. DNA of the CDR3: TGCAGCGTCCCAAGACAGACAGGGGGCTCCTACAATGAGCAGTTCTTC.

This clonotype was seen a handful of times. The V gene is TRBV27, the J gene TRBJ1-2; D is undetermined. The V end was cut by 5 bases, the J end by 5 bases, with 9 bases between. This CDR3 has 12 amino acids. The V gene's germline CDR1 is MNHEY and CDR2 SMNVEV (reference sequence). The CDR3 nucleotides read TGTGCCAGCAGTCCGAATGGGTATGGCTACACCTTC. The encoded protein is CASSPNGYGYTF.

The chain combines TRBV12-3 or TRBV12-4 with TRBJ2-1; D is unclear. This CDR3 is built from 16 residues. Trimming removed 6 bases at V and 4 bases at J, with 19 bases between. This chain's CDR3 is CASSSSNGRPYNEQFF. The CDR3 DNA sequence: TGTGCCAGCAGCTCGTCCAACGGGCGCCCGTACAATGAGCAGTTCTTC.

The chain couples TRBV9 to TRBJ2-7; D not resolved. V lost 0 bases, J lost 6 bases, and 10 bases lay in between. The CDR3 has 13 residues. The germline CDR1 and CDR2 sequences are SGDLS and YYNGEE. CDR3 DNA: TGTGCCAGCAGCGTAGGTCTGACATTCGAGCAGTACTTC. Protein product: CASSVGLTFEQYF.

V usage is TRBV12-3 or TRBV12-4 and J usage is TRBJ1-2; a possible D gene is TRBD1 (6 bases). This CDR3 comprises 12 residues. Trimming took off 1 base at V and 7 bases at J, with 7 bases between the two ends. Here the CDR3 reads CASSLGTAGYTF. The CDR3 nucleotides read TGTGCCAGCAGTTTAGGGACAGCTGGCTACACCTTC.

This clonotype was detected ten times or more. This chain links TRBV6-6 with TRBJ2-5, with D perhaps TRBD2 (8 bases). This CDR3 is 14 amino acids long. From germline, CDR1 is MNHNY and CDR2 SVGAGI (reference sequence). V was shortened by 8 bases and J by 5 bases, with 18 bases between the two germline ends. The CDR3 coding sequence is TGTGCCAGCGGGTACGGGAGGGGGCAGGAGACCCAGTACTTC. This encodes CASGYGRGQETQYF.

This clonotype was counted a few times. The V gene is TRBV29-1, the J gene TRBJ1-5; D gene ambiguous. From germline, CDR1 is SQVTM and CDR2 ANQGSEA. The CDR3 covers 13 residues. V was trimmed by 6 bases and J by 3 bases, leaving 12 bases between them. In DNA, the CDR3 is TGCAGCGTAGGAAAAGCGTCCAATCAGCCCCAGCATTTT. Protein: CSVGKASNQPQHF.

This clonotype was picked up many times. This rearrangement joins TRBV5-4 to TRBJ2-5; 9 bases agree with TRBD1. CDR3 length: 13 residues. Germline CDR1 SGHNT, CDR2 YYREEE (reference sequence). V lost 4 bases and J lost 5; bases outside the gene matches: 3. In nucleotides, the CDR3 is TGTGCCAGCAGCCAGGACAGGGGTGAGACCCAGTACTTC. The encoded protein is CASSQDRGETQYF.

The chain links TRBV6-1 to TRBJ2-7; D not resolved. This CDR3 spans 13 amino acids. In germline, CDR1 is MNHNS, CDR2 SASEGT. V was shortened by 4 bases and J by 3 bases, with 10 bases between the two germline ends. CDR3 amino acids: CASSVHSSYEQYF. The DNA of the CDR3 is TGTGCCAGCAGTGTACATAGCAGCTACGAGCAGTACTTC.

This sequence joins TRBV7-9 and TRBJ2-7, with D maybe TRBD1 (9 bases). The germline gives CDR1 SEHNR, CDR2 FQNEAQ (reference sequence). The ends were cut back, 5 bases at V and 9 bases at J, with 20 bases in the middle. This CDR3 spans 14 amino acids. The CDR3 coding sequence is TGTGCCAGCAGCCGGGGGGGGACAGGGACATCGCAGTACTTC. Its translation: CASSRGGTGTSQYF.

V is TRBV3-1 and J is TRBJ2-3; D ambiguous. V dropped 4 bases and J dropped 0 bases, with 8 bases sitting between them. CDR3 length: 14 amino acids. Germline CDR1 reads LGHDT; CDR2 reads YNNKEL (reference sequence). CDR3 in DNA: TGTGCCAGCAGCCGCGTTTTGAGCACAGATACGCAGTATTTT. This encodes CASSRVLSTDTQYF.

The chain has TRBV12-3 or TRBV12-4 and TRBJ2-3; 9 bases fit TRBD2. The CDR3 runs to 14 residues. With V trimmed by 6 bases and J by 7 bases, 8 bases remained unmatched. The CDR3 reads CASRSGTSSHTQYF. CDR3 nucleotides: TGTGCCAGCAGGTCCGGGACTAGCTCGCATACGCAGTATTTT.

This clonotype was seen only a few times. The CDR3 reads CASSLFTQRVSSYNEQFF. CDR3 nucleotides: TGCGCCAGCAGCTTGTTTACCCAAAGGGTTTCCTCCTACAATGAGCAGTTCTTC. The chain couples TRBV5-1 to TRBJ2-1; D is ambiguous. The CDR3 loop spans 18 amino acids. CDR1 and CDR2 (germline): SGHRS, YFSETQ. Trimming removed 1 base from V and 0 bases from J, with 17 bases in between.

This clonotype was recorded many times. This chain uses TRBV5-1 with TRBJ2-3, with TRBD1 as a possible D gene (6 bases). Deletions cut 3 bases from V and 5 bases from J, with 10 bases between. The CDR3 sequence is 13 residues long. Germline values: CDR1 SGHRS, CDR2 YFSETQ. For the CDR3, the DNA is TGCGCCAGCAGCTGGCCAGGGGAAGATACGCAGTATTTT. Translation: CASSWPGEDTQYF.

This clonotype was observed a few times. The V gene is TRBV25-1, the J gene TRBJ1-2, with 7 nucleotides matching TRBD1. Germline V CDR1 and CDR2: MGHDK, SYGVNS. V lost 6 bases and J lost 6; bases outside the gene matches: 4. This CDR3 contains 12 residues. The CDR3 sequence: CASRGQFDGYTF. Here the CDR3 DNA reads TGTGCCAGCAGGGGACAGTTCGATGGCTACACCTTC.

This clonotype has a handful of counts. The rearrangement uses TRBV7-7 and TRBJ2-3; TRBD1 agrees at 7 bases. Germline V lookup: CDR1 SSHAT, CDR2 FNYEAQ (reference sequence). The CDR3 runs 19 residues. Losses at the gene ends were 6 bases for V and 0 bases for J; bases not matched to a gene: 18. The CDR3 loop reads CASSYALGTANSSTDTQYF. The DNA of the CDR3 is TGTGCCAGCAGTTATGCCCTTGGGACAGCAAACTCTAGCACAGATACGCAGTATTTT.

The CDR3: CASSGGASVIHEQFF. In DNA form, the CDR3 reads TGTGCCAGCAGCGGGGGGGCCTCAGTAATCCATGAGCAGTTCTTC. The chain has TRBV9 and TRBJ2-1, with D tentatively TRBD1 or TRBD2 (6 bases each). The CDR3 runs 15 residues. The V end was cut by 3 bases, the J end by 8 bases, with 18 bases between. Per germline, CDR1 SGDLS and CDR2 YYNGEE. The full variable domain, in which reference TRBV9 and TRBJ2-1 provide the parts outside the CDR3, is DSGVTQTPKHLITATGQRVTLRCSPRSGDLSVYWYQQSLDQGLQFLIQYYNGEERAKGNILERFSAQQFPDLHSELNLSSLELGDSALYFCASSGGASVIHEQFFGPGTRLTVL.

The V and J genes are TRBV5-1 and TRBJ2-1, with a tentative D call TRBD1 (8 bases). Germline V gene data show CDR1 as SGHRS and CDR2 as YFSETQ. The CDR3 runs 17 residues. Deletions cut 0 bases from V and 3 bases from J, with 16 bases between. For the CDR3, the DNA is TGCGCCAGCAGCTTGGCCCGGGGGGACAGGCTCTACAATGAGCAGTTCTTC. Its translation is CASSLARGDRLYNEQFF. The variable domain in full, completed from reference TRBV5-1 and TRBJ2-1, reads KAGVTQTPRYLIKTRGQQVTLSCSPISGHRSVSWYQQTPGQGLQFLFEYFSETQRNKGNFPGRFSGRQFSNSRSEMNVSTLELGDSALYLCASSLARGDRLYNEQFFGPGTRLTVL.

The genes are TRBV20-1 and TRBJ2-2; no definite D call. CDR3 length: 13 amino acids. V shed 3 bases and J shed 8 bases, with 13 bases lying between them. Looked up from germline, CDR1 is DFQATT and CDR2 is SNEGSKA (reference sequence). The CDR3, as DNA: TGCAGTGCTAGCAAGACGGTCGGGGGGGAGCTGTTTTTT. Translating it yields CSASKTVGGELFF.

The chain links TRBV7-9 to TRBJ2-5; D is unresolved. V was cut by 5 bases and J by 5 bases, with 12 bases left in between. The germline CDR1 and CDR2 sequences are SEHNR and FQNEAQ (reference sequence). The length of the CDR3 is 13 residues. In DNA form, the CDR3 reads TGTGCCAGCAGCCTCCTGCTGGGTGAGACCCAGTACTTC. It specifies CASSLLLGETQYF.

CDR3 bases: TGTGCCAGCAGTTTAAGGACTCCCTACAATGAGCAGTTCTTC. Residues: CASSLRTPYNEQFF. V gene TRBV12-3 or TRBV12-4 combines with J gene TRBJ2-1; tentative D call: TRBD2 (5 bases). This CDR3 region has 14 residues. V lost 2 bases, J lost 2 bases, and 7 bases lay in between.

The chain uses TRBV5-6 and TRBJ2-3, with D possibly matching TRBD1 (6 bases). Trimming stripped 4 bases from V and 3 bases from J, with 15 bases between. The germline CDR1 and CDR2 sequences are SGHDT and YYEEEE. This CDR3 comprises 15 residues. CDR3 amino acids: CASSADRLRTDTQYF. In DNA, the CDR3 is TGTGCCAGCAGCGCTGACAGGTTGAGGACAGATACGCAGTATTTT.

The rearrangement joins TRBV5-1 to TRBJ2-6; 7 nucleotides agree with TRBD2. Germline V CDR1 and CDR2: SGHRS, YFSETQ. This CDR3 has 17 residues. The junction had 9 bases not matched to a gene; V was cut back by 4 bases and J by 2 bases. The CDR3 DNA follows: TGCGCCAGCAGCCCGGGGGGTGGAGGGGCTGGGGCCAACGTCCTGACTTTC. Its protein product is CASSPGGGGAGANVLTF. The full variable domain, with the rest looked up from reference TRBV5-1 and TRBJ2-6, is KAGVTQTPRYLIKTRGQQVTLSCSPISGHRSVSWYQQTPGQGLQFLFEYFSETQRNKGNFPGRFSGRQFSNSRSEMNVSTLELGDSALYLCASSPGGGGAGANVLTFGAGSRLTVL.